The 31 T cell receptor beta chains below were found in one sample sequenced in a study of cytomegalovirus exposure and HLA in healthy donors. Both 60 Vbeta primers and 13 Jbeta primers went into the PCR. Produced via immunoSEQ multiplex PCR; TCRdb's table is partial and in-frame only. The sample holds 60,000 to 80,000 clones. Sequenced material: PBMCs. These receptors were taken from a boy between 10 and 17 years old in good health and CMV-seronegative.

CDR3 in DNA: TGTGCCAGTAGTATTTTAGGACAGGGGGCGCGGGGCTACACCTTC. Residues: CASSILGQGARGYTF. This chain connects TRBV19 to TRBJ1-2, with TRBD1 matching 11 bases. V lost 3 bases to trimming and J lost 8 bases; unmatched junction nucleotides: 8. The CDR3 runs 15 residues. The germline gives CDR1 LNHDA, CDR2 SQIVND (reference sequence). Filled out from reference TRBV19 and TRBJ1-2, the complete variable domain reads DGGITQSPKYLFRKEGQNVTLSCEQNLNHDAMYWYRQDPGQGLRLIYYSQIVNDFQKGDIAEGYSVSREKKESFPLTVTSAQKNPTAFYLCASSILGQGARGYTFGSGTRLTVV.

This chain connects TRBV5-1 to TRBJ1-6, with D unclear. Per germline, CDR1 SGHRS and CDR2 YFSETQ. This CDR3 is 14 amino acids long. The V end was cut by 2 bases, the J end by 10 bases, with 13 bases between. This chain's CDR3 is CASSLEATESPLHF. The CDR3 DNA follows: TGCGCCAGCAGCTTAGAGGCCACCGAGTCACCCCTCCACTTT.

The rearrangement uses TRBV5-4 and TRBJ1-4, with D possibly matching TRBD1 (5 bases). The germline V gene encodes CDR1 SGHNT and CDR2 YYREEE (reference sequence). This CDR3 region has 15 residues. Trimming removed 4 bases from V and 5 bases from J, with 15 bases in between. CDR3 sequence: CASSDQGHPNEKLFF. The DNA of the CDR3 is TGTGCCAGCAGCGACCAGGGCCACCCCAATGAAAAACTGTTTTTT.

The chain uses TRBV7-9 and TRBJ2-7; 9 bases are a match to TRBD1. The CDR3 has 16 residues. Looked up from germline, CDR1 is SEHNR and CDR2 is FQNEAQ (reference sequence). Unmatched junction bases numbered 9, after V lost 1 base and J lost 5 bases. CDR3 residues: CASSLVRRQGVDEQYF. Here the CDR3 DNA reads TGTGCCAGCAGCTTAGTGCGGAGACAGGGGGTGGACGAGCAGTACTTC.

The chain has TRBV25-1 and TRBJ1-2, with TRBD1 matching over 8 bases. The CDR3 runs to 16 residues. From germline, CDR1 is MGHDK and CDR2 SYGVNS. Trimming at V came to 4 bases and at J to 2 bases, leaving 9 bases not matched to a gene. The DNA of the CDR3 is TGTGCCAGCAGTGCCACAGGGGGACGGGCGAACTATGGCTACACCTTC. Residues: CASSATGGRANYGYTF.

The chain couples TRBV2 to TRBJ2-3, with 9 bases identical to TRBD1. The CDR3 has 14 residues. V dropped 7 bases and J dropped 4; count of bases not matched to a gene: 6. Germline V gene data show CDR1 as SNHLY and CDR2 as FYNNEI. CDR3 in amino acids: CASNRDRVPDTQYF. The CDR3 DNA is TGTGCCAGCAACCGGGACAGGGTACCAGATACGCAGTATTTT. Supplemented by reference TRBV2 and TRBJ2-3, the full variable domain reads EPEVTQTPSHQVTQMGQEVILRCVPISNHLYFYWYRQILGQKVEFLVSFYNNEISEKSEIFDDQFSVERPDGSNFTLKIRSTKLEDSAMYFCASNRDRVPDTQYFGPGTRLTVL.

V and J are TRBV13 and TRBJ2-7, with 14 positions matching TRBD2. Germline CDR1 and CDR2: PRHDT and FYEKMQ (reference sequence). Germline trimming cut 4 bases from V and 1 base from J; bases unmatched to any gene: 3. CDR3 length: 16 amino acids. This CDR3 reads CASSSRTSGRSYEQYF. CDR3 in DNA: TGTGCCAGCAGCTCCCGGACTAGCGGGAGGTCCTACGAGCAGTACTTC.

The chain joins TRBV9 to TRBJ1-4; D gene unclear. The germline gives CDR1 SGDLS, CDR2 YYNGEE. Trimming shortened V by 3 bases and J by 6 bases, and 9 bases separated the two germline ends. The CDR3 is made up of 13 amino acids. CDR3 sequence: CASSGSFDEKLFF. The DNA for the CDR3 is TGTGCCAGCAGCGGGAGTTTCGATGAAAAACTGTTTTTT.

In DNA form, the CDR3 reads TGTGCCAGCAGCTTCCGGGCGGGGGTTCCTGAGCAGTTCTTC. Its protein product is CASSFRAGVPEQFF. This chain joins TRBV5-8 and TRBJ2-1; 7 bases are a match to TRBD2. The trim removed 2 bases at V and 9 bases at J, leaving 8 bases unmatched. CDR3 length: 14 amino acids. From germline, CDR1 is SGHTS and CDR2 YDEGEE.

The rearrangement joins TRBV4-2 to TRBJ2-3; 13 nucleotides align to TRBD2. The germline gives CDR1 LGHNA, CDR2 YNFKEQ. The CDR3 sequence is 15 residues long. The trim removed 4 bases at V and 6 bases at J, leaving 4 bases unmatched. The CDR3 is CASSPTSGGHDTQYF. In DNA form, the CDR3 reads TGTGCCAGCAGCCCGACTAGCGGGGGGCATGATACGCAGTATTTT.

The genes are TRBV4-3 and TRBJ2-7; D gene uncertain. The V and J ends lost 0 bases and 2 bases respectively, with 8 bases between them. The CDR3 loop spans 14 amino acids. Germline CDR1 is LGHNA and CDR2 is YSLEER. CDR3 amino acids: CASSQDLSPYEQYF. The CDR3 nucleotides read TGCGCCAGCAGCCAAGACTTATCCCCCTACGAGCAGTACTTC.

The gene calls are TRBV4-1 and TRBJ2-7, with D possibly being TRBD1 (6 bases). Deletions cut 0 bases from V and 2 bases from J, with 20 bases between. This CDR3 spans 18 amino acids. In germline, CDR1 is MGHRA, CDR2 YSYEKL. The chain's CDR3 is CASSQELRVQGMAYEQYF. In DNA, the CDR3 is TGCGCCAGCAGCCAAGAGCTCCGGGTTCAGGGGATGGCCTACGAGCAGTACTTC.

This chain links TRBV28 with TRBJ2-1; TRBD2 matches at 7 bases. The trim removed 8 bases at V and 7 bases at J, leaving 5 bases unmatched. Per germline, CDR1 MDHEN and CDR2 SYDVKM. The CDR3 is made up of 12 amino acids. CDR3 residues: CASLGRVNEQFF. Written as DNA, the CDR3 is TGTGCCAGCCTGGGGAGGGTGAATGAGCAGTTCTTC.

CDR3 nucleotides: TGTGCCAGCAGCTTGGGTCGGCAGGAACAGCCCCAGCATTTT. Translated: CASSLGRQEQPQHF. The chain uses TRBV7-8 and TRBJ1-5; D not resolved. Germline V gives CDR1 SGHVS, CDR2 FQNEAQ. The CDR3 contains 14 residues. The V end lost 3 bases, the J end lost 7 bases, and 13 bases lay between the germline ends. The full variable domain, completed using reference TRBV7-8 and TRBJ1-5, is GAGVSQSPRYKVAKRGQDVALRCDPISGHVSLFWYQQALGQGPEFLTYFQNEAQLDKSGLPSDRFFAERPEGSVSTLKIQRTQQEDSAVYLCASSLGRQEQPQHFGDGTRLSIL.

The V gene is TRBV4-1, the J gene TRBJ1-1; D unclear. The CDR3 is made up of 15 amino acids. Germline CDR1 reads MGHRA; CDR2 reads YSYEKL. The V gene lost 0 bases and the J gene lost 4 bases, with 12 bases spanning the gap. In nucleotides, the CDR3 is TGCGCCAGCAGCCAAGAATGGCAGTTCAGCACTGAAGCTTTCTTT. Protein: CASSQEWQFSTEAFF.

The CDR3 region has the DNA TGTGCCAGCAGCGTACTAGGGGGAAACACCGGGGAGCTGTTTTTT. Protein product: CASSVLGGNTGELFF. The chain couples TRBV9 to TRBJ2-2, with D possibly TRBD1 on 6 matching bases. The germline gives CDR1 SGDLS, CDR2 YYNGEE. The CDR3 sequence is 15 residues long. Trimming removed 1 base from V and 2 bases from J, with 9 bases in between.

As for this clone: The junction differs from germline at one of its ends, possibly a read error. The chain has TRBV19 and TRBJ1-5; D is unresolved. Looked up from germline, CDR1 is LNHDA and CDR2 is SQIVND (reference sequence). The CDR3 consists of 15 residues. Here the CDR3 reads CASSIDRYSNQHQHF. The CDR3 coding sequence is TGTGCCAGTAGTATAGACCGCTATAGCAATCAGCACCAGCATTTT.

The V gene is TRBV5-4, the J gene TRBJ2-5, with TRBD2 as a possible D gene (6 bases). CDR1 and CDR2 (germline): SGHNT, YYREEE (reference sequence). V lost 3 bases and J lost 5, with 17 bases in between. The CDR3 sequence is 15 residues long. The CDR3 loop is CASSSRPGVSETQYF. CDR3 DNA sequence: TGTGCCAGCAGCTCCCGGCCGGGGGTATCCGAGACCCAGTACTTC.

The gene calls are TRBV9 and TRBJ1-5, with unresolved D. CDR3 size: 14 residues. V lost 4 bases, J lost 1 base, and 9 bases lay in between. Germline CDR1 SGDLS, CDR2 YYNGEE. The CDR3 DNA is TGTGCCAGCAGCCTCGGCGGCAGCAATCAGCCCCAGCATTTT. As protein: CASSLGGSNQPQHF.

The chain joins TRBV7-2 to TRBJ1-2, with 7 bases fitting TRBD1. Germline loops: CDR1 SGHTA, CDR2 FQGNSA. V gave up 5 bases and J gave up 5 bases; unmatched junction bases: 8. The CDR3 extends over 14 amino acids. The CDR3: CASSPRGTAYGYTF. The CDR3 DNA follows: TGTGCCAGCAGCCCCAGGGGGACAGCTTATGGCTACACCTTC. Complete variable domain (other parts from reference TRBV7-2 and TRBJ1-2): GAGVSQSPSNKVTEKGKDVELRCDPISGHTALYWYRQSLGQGLEFLIYFQGNSAPDKSGLPSDRFSAERTGGSVSTLTIQRTQQEDSAVYLCASSPRGTAYGYTFGSGTRLTVV.

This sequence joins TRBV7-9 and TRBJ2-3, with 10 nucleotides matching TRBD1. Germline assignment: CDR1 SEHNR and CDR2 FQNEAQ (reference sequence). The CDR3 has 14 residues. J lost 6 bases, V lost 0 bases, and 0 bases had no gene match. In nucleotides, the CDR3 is TGTGCCAGCAGCTTAGCGGACAGGGGGGATACGCAGTATTTT. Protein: CASSLADRGDTQYF.

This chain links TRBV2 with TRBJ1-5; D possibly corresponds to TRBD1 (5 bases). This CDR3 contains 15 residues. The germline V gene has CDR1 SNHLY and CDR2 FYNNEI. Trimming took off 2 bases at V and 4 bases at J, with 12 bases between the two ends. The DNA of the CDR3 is TGTGCCAGCAGTGAAAGCAGGGTTGGTAATCAGCCCCAGCATTTT. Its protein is CASSESRVGNQPQHF.

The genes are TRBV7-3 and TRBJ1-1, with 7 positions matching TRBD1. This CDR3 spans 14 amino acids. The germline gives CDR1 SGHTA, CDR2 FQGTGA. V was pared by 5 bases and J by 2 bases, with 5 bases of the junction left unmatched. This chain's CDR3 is CASSAQGGNTEAFF. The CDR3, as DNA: TGTGCCAGCAGCGCCCAGGGGGGTAACACTGAAGCTTTCTTT.

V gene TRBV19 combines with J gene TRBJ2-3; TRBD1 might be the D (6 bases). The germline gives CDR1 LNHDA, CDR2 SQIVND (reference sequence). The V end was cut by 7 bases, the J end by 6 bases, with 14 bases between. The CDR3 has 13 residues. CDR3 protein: CASNLRGEDTQYF. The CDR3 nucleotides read TGTGCCAGTAACCTCAGGGGCGAGGATACGCAGTATTTT.

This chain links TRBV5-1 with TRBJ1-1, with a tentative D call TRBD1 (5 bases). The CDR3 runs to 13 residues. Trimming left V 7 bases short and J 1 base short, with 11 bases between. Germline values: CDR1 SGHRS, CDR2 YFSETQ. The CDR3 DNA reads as TGCGCCAGCCGAACCACAGGGAACACTGAAGCTTTCTTT. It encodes CASRTTGNTEAFF. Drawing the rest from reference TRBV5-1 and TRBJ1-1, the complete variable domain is KAGVTQTPRYLIKTRGQQVTLSCSPISGHRSVSWYQQTPGQGLQFLFEYFSETQRNKGNFPGRFSGRQFSNSRSEMNVSTLELGDSALYLCASRTTGNTEAFFGQGTRLTVV.

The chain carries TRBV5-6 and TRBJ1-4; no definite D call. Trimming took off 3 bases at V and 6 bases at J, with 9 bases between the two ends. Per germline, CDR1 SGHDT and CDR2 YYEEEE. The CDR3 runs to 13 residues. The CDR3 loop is CASSWPGDEKLFF. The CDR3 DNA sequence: TGTGCCAGCAGCTGGCCGGGAGATGAAAAACTGTTTTTT.

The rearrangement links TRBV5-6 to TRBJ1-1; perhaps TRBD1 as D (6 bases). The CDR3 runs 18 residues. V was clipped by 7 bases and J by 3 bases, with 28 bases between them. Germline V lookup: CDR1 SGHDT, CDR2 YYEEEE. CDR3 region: CASGNPRQAELYDTEAFF. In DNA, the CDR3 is TGTGCCAGCGGCAACCCGAGACAGGCGGAACTTTATGACACTGAAGCTTTCTTT.

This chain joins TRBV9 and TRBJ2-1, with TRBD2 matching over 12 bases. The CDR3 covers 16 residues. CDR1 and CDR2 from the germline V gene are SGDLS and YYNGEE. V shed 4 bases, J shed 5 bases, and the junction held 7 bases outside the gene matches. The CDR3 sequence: CASSKRTSGNHNEQFF. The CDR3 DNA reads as TGTGCCAGCAGCAAAAGGACTAGCGGGAACCACAATGAGCAGTTCTTC.

The CDR3 sequence: CASSLNRNTEAFF. The CDR3, as DNA: TGTGCCAGCAGCTTAAACAGGAACACTGAAGCTTTCTTT. The chain couples TRBV5-8 to TRBJ1-1; no clear D. This CDR3 region has 13 residues. Germline V CDR1 and CDR2: SGHTS, YDEGEE. The ends were cut back, 2 bases at V and 1 base at J, with 6 bases in the middle. Full variable domain (outside the CDR3, taken from reference TRBV5-8 and TRBJ1-1): EAGVTQSPTHLIKTRGQQATLRCSPISGHTSVYWYQQALGLGLQFLLWYDEGEERNRGNFPPRFSGRQFPNYSSELNVNALELEDSALYLCASSLNRNTEAFFGQGTRLTVV.

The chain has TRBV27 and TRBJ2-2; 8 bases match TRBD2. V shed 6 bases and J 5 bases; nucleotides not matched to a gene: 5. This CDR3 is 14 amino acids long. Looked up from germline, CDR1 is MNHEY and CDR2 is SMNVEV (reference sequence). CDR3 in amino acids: CASRQRERTGELFF. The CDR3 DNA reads TGTGCCAGCAGGCAGCGGGAGAGGACCGGGGAGCTGTTTTTT.

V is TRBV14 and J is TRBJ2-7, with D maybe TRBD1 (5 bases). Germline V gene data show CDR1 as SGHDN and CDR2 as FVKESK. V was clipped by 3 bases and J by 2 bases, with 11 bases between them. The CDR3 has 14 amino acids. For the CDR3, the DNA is TGTGCCAGCAGCCACGTGCGACAGACCTACGAGCAGTACTTC. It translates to CASSHVRQTYEQYF.